This T cell receptor (beta chain) was found in a study of cytomegalovirus exposure and HLA in healthy donors. Study-wide findings and caveats: What a later analysis reportedly showed was that an Asian-associated ancestry cluster had fewer N-insertions than the approximately 670-donor mean. Later on, a genetic analysis was performed. It linked a missense variant in DCLRE1C with V- and J-gene trimming of TCR beta. It was reported that the classifier diagnosed cytomegalovirus status with high specificity and sensitivity in both the original and validation cohorts.

Although they were nominally healthy when sampled, donors likely had unrecorded immune exposures. PCR involved 60 Vbeta and 13 Jbeta primers. Profiling relied on immunoSEQ multiplex PCR, and the TCRdb table lists in-frame clones only, not all of them. The sample records about 130,000 clones, around 73% being singletons. This clone has a handful of counts. What it recognizes is unknown. This TCR came from a human donor in good health. Material: PBMCs.

The CDR3 loop is CASTSGGKNSNQPQHF. The CDR3 nucleotides are TGTGCCAGCACTTCGGGGGGAAAAAATAGCAATCAGCCCCAGCATTTT. The chain is built from TRBV6-6 and TRBJ1-5, with a weak D call TRBD1 (5 bases). The CDR3 length is 16 residues. V was clipped by 7 bases and J by 0 bases, with 16 bases between them. Germline lookup yields CDR1 MNHNY and CDR2 SVGAGI (reference sequence).